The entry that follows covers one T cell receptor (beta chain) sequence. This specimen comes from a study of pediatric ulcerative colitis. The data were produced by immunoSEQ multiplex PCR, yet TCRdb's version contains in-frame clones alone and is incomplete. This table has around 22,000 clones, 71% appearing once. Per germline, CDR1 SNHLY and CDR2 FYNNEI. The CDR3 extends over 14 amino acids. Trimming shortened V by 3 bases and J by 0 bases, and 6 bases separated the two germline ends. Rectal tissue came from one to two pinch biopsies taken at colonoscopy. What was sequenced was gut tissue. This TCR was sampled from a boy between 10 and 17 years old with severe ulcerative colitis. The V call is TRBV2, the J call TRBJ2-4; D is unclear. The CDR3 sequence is CASSEELAKNIQYF. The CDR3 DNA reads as TGTGCCAGCAGTGAGGAGCTAGCCAAAAACATTCAGTACTTC.